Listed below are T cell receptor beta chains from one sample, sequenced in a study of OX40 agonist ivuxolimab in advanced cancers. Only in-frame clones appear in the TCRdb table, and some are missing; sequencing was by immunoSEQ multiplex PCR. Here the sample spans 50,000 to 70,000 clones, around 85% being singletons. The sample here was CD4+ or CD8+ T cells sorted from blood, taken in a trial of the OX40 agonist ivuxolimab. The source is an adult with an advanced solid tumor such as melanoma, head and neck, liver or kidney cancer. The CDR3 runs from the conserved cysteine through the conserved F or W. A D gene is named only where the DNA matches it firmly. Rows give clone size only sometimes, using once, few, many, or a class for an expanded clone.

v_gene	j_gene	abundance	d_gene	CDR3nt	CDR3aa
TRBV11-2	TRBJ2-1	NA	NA	TGTGCCAGCAGCTCCCCCCCGCGGGGCCTCCATGAGCAGTTCTTC	CASSSPPRGLHEQFF
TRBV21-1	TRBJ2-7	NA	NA	TGTGCCAGCAGGGTTACCGGGGCTCGCGAGCAGTACTTC	CASRVTGAREQYF
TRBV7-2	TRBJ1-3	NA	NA	TGTGCCAGCAGTCCACAGCGCTCTGGAAACACCATATATTTT	CASSPQRSGNTIYF
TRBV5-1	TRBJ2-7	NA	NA	TGCGCCAGCAGCTTGGCTACGGACTCCTACGAGCAGTACTTC	CASSLATDSYEQYF
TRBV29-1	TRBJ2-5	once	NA	TGCAGCGTTGAAGATTCTGGGATCCGAGAGACCCAGTACTTC	CSVEDSGIRETQYF
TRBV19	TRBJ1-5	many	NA	TGTGCCAGTAGTATACGGGGTTACGGCAATCAGCCCCAGCATTTT	CASSIRGYGNQPQHF
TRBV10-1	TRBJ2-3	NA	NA	TGCGCCAGCAGTGATGTTAATGACCCCTCCAACGCAGATACGCAGTATTTT	CASSDVNDPSNADTQYF
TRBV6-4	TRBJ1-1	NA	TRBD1	TGTGCCAGCAGTGTTGACAGGGCGAGCACTGAAGCTTTCTTT	CASSVDRASTEAFF
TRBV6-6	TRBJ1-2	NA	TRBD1	TGTGCCAGCAGATTCGACAGGGAGGTTGGCTACACCTTC	CASRFDREVGYTF
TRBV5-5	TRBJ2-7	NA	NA	TGTGCCAGCCGGCTTGATGGCGGCAGGGCTGTAGGCGAGCAGTACTTC	CASRLDGGRAVGEQYF
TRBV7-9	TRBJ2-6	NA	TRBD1	TGTGCCAGCAGCGTACAGGGGGCGCGGTCGTCTGGGGCCAACGTCCTGACTTTC	CASSVQGARSSGANVLTF
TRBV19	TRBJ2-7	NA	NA	TGTGCCAGTAGTATTTCTGCGAATGCCTACGAGCAGTACTTC	CASSISANAYEQYF
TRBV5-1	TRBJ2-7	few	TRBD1	TGCGCCAGCAGCCGAGGGGGACAGGGGTCCTACGAGCAGTACTTC	CASSRGGQGSYEQYF
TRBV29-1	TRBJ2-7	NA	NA	TGCAGCGTTGAGCCCCTACTGAACGAGCAGTACTTC	CSVEPLLNEQYF
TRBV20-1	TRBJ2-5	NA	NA	TGCAGTGCTCACTACCAAGAGACCCAGTACTTC	CSAHYQETQYF
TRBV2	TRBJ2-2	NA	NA	TGTGCCAGCAGTGACCCTGTGATGGGAACGAACACCGGGGAGCTGTTTTTT	CASSDPVMGTNTGELFF
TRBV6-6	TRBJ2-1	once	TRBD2	TGTGCTAGCAGTTACTCTACTAGCGGGAGGAATGAGCAGTTCTTC	CASSYSTSGRNEQFF
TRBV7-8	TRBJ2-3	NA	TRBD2	TGTGCCAGCAGCTTAGAGGGCGGGAGTACAGATACGCAGTATTTT	CASSLEGGSTDTQYF
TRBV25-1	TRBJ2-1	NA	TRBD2	TGTGCCAGCAGTGAGTCGGGAGGGCGAAATGAGCAGTTCTTC	CASSESGGRNEQFF
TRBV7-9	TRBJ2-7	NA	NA	TGTGCCAGCAGGCCCGAACTGGGCGAGCAGTACTTC	CASRPELGEQYF
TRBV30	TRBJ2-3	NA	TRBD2	TGTGCCTGGAGTCTTGGTAGCGGGGGCACAGATACGCAGTATTTT	CAWSLGSGGTDTQYF
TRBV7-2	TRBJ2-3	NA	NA	TGTGCCAGCAGCTTAAGGGCGACCTCTACAGATACGCAGTATTTT	CASSLRATSTDTQYF
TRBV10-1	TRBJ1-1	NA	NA	TGCGCCAGCACGGCCAGGGTTAACACTGAAGCTTTCTTT	CASTARVNTEAFF
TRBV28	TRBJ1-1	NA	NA	TGTGCCAGCAGTTTGGACACCACCCGGGCTTTCTTT	CASSLDTTRAFF
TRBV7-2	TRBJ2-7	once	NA	TGTGCCAGCAGCGCCGGGCCTAACTCCTACGAGCAGTACTTC	CASSAGPNSYEQYF
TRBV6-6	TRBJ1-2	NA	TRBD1	TGTGCCAGCAGTTCTTTGACAGGGACCAACTATGGCTACACCTTC	CASSSLTGTNYGYTF
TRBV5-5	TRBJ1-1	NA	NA	TGTGCCAGCAGCGGGGGAGCCCCGGGATATTTTGTTAGGGACACTGAAGCTTTCTTT	CASSGGAPGYFVRDTEAFF
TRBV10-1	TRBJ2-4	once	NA	TGCGCCAGCAGTCCCGGGACGAAAAACATTCAGTACTTC	CASSPGTKNIQYF
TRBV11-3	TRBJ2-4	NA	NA	TGTGCCAGCAGCTTGAGGAGGGGGGCAGGAAACATTCAGTACTTC	CASSLRRGAGNIQYF
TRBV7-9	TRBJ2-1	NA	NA	TGTGCCAGCAGCTTAGCCCTAACGAATGAGCAGTTCTTC	CASSLALTNEQFF
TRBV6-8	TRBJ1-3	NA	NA	TGTGCCAGCAGTTACCCTCTCGGGACCCCGGCGCTCGGAAACACCATATATTTT	CASSYPLGTPALGNTIYF
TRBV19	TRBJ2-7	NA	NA	TGTGCCAGTAGTATAACGGGGGACTCCTACGAGCAGTACTTC	CASSITGDSYEQYF
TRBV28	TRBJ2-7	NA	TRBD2	TGTGCCAGCAGTCTCCGACTAGCGGGGGAGATCTCCTACGAGCAGTACTTC	CASSLRLAGEISYEQYF
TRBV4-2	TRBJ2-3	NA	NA	TGTGCCAGCAGCCAAGGAGGGACATCGGCGCAGTATTTT	CASSQGGTSAQYF
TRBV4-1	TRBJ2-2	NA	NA	TGCGCCAGCAGCCCAGTTCTTAAACCGAACACCGGGGAGCTGTTTTTT	CASSPVLKPNTGELFF
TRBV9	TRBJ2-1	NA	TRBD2	TGTGCCAGCAGCGGGGCGGGAGGGAATAATGAGCAGTTCTTC	CASSGAGGNNEQFF
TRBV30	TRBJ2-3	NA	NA	TGTGCCTGGACTCACAGAGAAAGCACAGATACGCAGTATTTT	CAWTHRESTDTQYF
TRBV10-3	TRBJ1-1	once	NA	TGTGCCACCCGTGGCATGAACACTGAAGCTTTCTTT	CATRGMNTEAFF
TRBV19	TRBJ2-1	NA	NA	TGTGCCAGTAGTATTAGCGGATACAATGAGCAGTTCTTC	CASSISGYNEQFF
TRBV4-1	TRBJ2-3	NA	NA	TGCGCCAGCAGCCAGCGAGCGGAAGGGCCCACAGATACGCAGTATTTT	CASSQRAEGPTDTQYF
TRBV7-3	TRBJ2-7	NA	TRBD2	TGTGCCAGCAGCTTAGCGAGCGGGAGTGGTTACGAGCAGTACTTC	CASSLASGSGYEQYF
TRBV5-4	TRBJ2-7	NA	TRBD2	TGTGCCAGCAGCAGGGACTACCTAGCCTACGAGCAGTACTTC	CASSRDYLAYEQYF
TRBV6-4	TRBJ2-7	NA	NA	TGTGCCAGCACGATCTTGGGACCGCGAATCGCTGCTTTATTCTACGAGCAGTACTTC	CASTILGPRIAALFYEQYF
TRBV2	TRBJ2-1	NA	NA	TGTGCCAGCAGACTTGGGGTCCTCAATGAGCAGTTCTTC	CASRLGVLNEQFF
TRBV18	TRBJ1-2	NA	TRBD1	TGTGCCAGCTCACCCTCAGGGACAGGGGGCCGTACCTTC	CASSPSGTGGRTF
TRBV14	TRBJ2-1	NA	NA	TGTGCCAGCAGCCAAGTCCGGGGTAGTGAGCAGTTCTTC	CASSQVRGSEQFF
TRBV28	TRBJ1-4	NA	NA	TGTGCCAGCAGTTTTCCCGGCAGGGGAGATAATGAAAAACTGTTTTTT	CASSFPGRGDNEKLFF
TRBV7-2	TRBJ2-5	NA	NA	TGTGCCAGCAGCTTAGGATGGGAGACCCAGTACTTC	CASSLGWETQYF